A selection of T cell receptor beta chains follows, all from one sample in a study of low-dose radiotherapy and immunotherapy resistance in tumors. TCRdb fed the reads into MiXCR, producing one record per CDR3 protein. The sample includes 75,000 to 95,000 distinct CDR3 sequences, about 20% of them seen just once. Specimen: PBMCs, collected after low-dose radiotherapy plus immunotherapy. The source of these receptors is a female donor with ovarian cancer. Both conserved end residues are part of each CDR3.

V gene: TRBV2
CDR3 protein: CASSELGQGTDTQYF

V gene: TRBV18
CDR3 protein: CASSPNSYGYTF

V gene: TRBV2
CDR3 protein: CASYPDSNTGELFF

V gene: TRBV4-1
CDR3 protein: CASSQEGYPRNEQFF

V gene: TRBV27
CDR3 protein: CASSHRAPLARRDEKLFF

V gene: TRBV9
CDR3 protein: CASSVETLDATQYF

V gene: TRBV6-2/TRBV6-3
CDR3 protein: CASRQGLFSNQPQHF

V gene: TRBV6-2/TRBV6-3
CDR3 protein: CASSVSDRLRGYTF

V gene: TRBV19
CDR3 protein: CASSKEGTGGNYGYTF

V gene: TRBV28
CDR3 protein: CASRHMMNTEAFF

V gene: TRBV6-2/TRBV6-3
CDR3 protein: CASSTSGPNNEQFF

V gene: TRBV28
CDR3 protein: CASSFRLAGGPKSYEQYF

V gene: TRBV5-1
CDR3 protein: CASTASDGILPQHF

V gene: TRBV21-1
CDR3 protein: CASSKVREQLYGYTF

V gene: TRBV6-2/TRBV6-3
CDR3 protein: CATRLATGRQFF

V gene: TRBV7-9
CDR3 protein: CASSPRDRGFPDTQYF

V gene: TRBV6-5
CDR3 protein: CASSYRGRQPIGNSPLHF

V gene: TRBV2
CDR3 protein: CASSEKNEQFF

V gene: TRBV7-2
CDR3 protein: CASSPKRRDHGETQYF

V gene: TRBV27
CDR3 protein: CASSRWPAGDPGGETQYF

V gene: TRBV23-1
CDR3 protein: CASTEVLGRILHEQYF

V gene: TRBV5-3
CDR3 protein: CASSVLAGQYNEQFF

V gene: TRBV6-2/TRBV6-3
CDR3 protein: CASSYLGQANTGELFF

V gene: TRBV5-5
CDR3 protein: CASSFDPGRSYGYTF

V gene: TRBV29-1
CDR3 protein: CSGQGGGHEQFF

V gene: TRBV11-3
CDR3 protein: CASSLAASGSYPGELFF

V gene: TRBV6-6
CDR3 protein: CASSYDDRGSNQPQHF

V gene: TRBV6-6
CDR3 protein: CASSYVVGADTQYF

V gene: TRBV9
CDR3 protein: CASSPRTGAADTQYF

V gene: TRBV7-9
CDR3 protein: CASSLYGASTDTQYF